This entry is about one TCR beta chain. Its antigen is unidentified. The same CDR3 can be traced to other DNA sequences in this sample. This entry comes from a study of shared clonotypes between healthy human individuals. In the authors' methods: Junction-only sequences without quality scores were provided by ImmunoSEQ, so filtering was different. The table came from immunoSEQ multiplex PCR; TCRdb's copy has only in-frame clones and leaves some out. V and J calls plus clone size are reproduced from that table; the DNA served to infer D and trimming. The sample lists about 1 million clones, roughly 75% occurring once. Points from the study as a whole: Larger estimated richness was generally recorded for naive subsets relative to memory subsets. Few donors restricted represented genetic and exposure-history diversity.

This TCR came from a man younger than 35 in good health. Sequencing was performed on memory CD4+ T cells sorted from blood. Documented subset: CD45RA-negative fraction.

Here the CDR3 DNA reads TGTGCCAGCAGTGAAGTTGGCACAGATACGCAGTATTTT. Its translation: CASSEVGTDTQYF. The chain is built from TRBV2 and TRBJ2-3, with unresolved D. Trimming took 1 base from V and 1 from J, leaving 3 bases between them. CDR1 is SNHLY, CDR2 FYNNEI, per germline. CDR3 length: 13 amino acids.